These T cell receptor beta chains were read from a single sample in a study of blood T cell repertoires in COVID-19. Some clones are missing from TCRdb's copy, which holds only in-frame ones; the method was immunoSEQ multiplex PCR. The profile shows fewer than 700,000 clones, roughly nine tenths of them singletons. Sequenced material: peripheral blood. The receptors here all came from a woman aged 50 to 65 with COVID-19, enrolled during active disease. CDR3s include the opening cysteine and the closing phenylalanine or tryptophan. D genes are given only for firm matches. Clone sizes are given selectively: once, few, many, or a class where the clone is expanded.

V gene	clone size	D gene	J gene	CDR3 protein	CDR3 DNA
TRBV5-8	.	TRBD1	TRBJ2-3	CASVDRFTDTQYF	TGTGCCAGTGTGGACAGGTTCACAGATACGCAGTATTTT
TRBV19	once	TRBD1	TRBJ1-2	CASAGTGVPGYTF	TGTGCCAGTGCCGGGACAGGGGTCCCTGGCTACACCTTC
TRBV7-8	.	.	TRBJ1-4	CASTLMGTHEKLFF	TGTGCCAGCACCTTAATGGGGACACATGAAAAACTGTTTTTT
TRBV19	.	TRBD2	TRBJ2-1	CASSILVAGGPGSYNEQFF	TGTGCCAGTAGTATTCTGGTAGCGGGGGGGCCGGGCTCCTACAATGAGCAGTTCTTC
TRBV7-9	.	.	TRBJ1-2	CASSLLQRDYGYTF	TGTGCCAGCAGCTTACTCCAGCGAGACTATGGCTACACCTTC
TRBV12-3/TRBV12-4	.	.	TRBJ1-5	CASSEKLYQPQHF	TGTGCCAGCAGCGAAAAACTCTATCAGCCCCAGCATTTT
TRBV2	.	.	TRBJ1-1	CASSEGPRRDTEAFF	TGTGCCAGCAGTGAAGGCCCCCGACGGGACACTGAAGCTTTCTTT
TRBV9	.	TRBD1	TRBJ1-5	CASSVGGQGARRPQHF	TGTGCCAGCAGCGTAGGGGGACAGGGTGCTAGAAGGCCCCAGCATTTT
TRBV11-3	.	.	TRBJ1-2	CPQGLLNYGYTF	TGTCCGCAGGGCCTCCTAAACTATGGCTACACCTTC
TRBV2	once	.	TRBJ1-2	CASTPQYGYTF	TGTGCCAGCACTCCCCAGTATGGCTACACCTTC
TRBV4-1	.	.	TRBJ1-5	CASSQATGSNQPQHF	TGCGCCAGCAGCCAGGCGACGGGAAGCAATCAGCCCCAGCATTTT
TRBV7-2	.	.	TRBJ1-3	CASSLRRGVSAVIYF	TGTGCCAGCAGCTTAAGGAGGGGAGTGAGCGCCGTCATATATTTT
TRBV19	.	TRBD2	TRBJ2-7	CASSIGRGLTYEQYF	TGTGCCAGTAGTATAGGGCGGGGACTAACCTACGAGCAGTACTTC
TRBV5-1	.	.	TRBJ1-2	CASSSLGGDYGYTF	TGCGCCAGCAGCTCCCTAGGGGGGGACTATGGCTACACCTTC
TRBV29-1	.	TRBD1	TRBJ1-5	CSVSSGQGPNQPQHF	TGCAGCGTTTCCTCGGGACAGGGGCCCAATCAGCCCCAGCATTTT
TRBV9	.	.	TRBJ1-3	CASSAGNSGNTIYF	TGTGCCAGCAGCGCAGGGAACTCTGGAAACACCATATATTTT
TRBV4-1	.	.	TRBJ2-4	CASSQLRQVRIQYF	TGCGCCAGCAGCCAACTTCGACAGGTTCGGATTCAGTACTTC
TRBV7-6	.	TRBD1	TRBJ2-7	CASSLGTGSAEQYF	TGTGCCAGCAGCCTAGGGACAGGGTCTGCCGAGCAGTACTTC
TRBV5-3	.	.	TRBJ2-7	CARSPGCPTYEQYF	TGTGCCAGAAGCCCAGGGTGTCCAACCTACGAGCAGTACTTC
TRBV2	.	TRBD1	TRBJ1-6	CASSLTGGTNSPLHF	TGTGCCAGCAGTCTAACAGGGGGGACCAATTCACCCCTCCACTTT
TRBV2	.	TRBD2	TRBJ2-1	CASRTGGPRNEQFF	TGTGCCAGCAGGACGGGGGGGCCGCGGAATGAGCAGTTCTTC
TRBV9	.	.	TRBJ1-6	CASSVGVSSPLHF	TGTGCCAGCAGCGTCGGGGTAAGCTCACCCCTCCACTTT